This section outlines one T cell receptor (beta chain) sequence together with its context. The junction had 5 bases not matched to a gene; V was cut back by 4 bases and J by 7 bases. The CDR3 has 15 residues. Germline V gives CDR1 SGHAT, CDR2 FQNNGV. These data belong to a study of response to subunit inactivated influenza vaccine. TCRdb reprocessed the RT-PCR reads via MiXCR and lists one record per CDR3 protein. The table includes some 800,000 distinct CDR3 sequences, less than 25% detected once. This chain joins TRBV11-2 and TRBJ2-1; 12 nucleotides align to TRBD2. The source was PBMCs from blood, collected 5 days after vaccination. The sequence was obtained from a man aged 45 to 65 who received an inactivated influenza vaccine. The CDR3 spells CASSSAGLAGNEQFF. The CDR3 DNA reads as TGTGCCAGCAGCTCGGCAGGACTAGCGGGGAATGAGCAGTTCTTC.